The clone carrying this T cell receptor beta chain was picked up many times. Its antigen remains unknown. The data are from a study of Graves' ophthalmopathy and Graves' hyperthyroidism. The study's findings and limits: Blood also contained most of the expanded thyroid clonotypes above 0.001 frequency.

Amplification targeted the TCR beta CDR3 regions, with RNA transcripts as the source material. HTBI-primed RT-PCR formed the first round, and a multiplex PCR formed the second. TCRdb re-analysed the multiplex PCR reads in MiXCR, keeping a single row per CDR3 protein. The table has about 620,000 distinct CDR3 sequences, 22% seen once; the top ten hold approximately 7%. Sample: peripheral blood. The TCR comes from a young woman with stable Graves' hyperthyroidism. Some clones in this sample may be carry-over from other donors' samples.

The DNA of the CDR3 is TGTGCCAGCAGTCAGACCGGGACAGGGGGCCACGAGCAGTACTTC. It is translated as CASSQTGTGGHEQYF. This chain joins TRBV12-3 or TRBV12-4 and TRBJ2-7, with 12 bases aligning to TRBD1. V shed 5 bases and J 5 bases; nucleotides not matched to a gene: 7. CDR3 length: 15 residues.